Presented here are 14 T cell receptor beta chains from one specimen sequenced in a study of shared T cell receptors in the human thymus. The method was immunoSEQ multiplex PCR; TCRdb's version includes in-frame clones alone and lacks a portion of them. This sample has some 400,000 clones, with over 90% found just once. The specimen sequenced was thymocytes. The source is a human donor.

CDR3: CASSLGILAGGPNEQFF. DNA for the CDR3: TGTGCCAGCAGCTTAGGAATACTAGCGGGAGGGCCCAATGAGCAGTTCTTC. The chain combines TRBV11-3 with TRBJ2-1; 13 positions agree with TRBD2. Per the germline V gene, CDR1 is SGHNT and CDR2 is YENEEA. The CDR3 has 17 amino acids. V lost 1 base to trimming and J lost 6 bases; unmatched junction nucleotides: 6.

The table lists this clone with a count of one. The chain carries TRBV28 and TRBJ2-4, with D possibly being TRBD1 or TRBD2 (6 bases each). The CDR3 totals 16 residues. V lost 5 bases to trimming and J lost 0 bases, with 14 bases between them. The germline V gene has CDR1 MDHEN and CDR2 SYDVKM. CDR3 bases: TGTGCCAGCAGTGGTGGAGGGGGGCTAGCCAAAAACATTCAGTACTTC. Protein: CASSGGGGLAKNIQYF.

V gene TRBV27 combines with J gene TRBJ2-3; D remains ambiguous. Germline values: CDR1 MNHEY, CDR2 SMNVEV (reference sequence). The CDR3 is 13 amino acids. V was clipped by 2 bases and J by 0 bases, with 3 bases between them. The CDR3 sequence: CASSLISTDTQYF. CDR3 nucleotide sequence: TGTGCCAGCAGTTTAATTAGCACAGATACGCAGTATTTT.

The CDR3 DNA is TGCGCCAGCAGCTCAACTAGCGGAGCCTCCTACGAGCAGTACTTC. Translated, it gives CASSSTSGASYEQYF. This rearrangement joins TRBV5-1 to TRBJ2-7; 8 nucleotides line up with TRBD2. The CDR3 extends over 15 amino acids. Germline V CDR1 and CDR2: SGHRS, YFSETQ. After removal of 3 bases from V and 0 bases from J, the junction contained 5 bases not matched to a gene.

This chain connects TRBV5-4 to TRBJ2-7; 8 bases are shared with TRBD2. V shed 3 bases, J shed 5 bases, and the junction held 13 bases outside the gene matches. The CDR3 has 16 amino acids. Germline CDR1 SGHNT, CDR2 YYREEE (reference sequence). The CDR3 sequence is CASSCVPSGSIDEQYF. The CDR3 nucleotides read TGTGCCAGCAGCTGCGTTCCAAGCGGGAGTATCGACGAGCAGTACTTC.

This clone showed up just once. In DNA, the CDR3 is TGTGCCAGCAGCCTGGGGGGCGGGAGATACGGCTACGAGCAGTACTTC. It codes for CASSLGGGRYGYEQYF. This chain connects TRBV7-2 to TRBJ2-7; D may be TRBD2 (7 bases). The CDR3 contains 16 residues. The ends were cut back, 5 bases at V and 3 bases at J, with 20 bases in the middle. Looked up from germline, CDR1 is SGHTA and CDR2 is FQGNSA.

This sequence joins TRBV27 and TRBJ1-1; possible D gene TRBD1, 6 bases. V dropped 8 bases and J dropped 4 bases, with 20 bases sitting between them. Per germline, CDR1 MNHEY and CDR2 SMNVEV (reference sequence). The CDR3 totals 15 residues. The CDR3 DNA is TGTGCCAGCTTACCTCGGGACATCAGGAGCACTGAAGCTTTCTTT. Protein: CASLPRDIRSTEAFF.

The table lists this clone with a count of one. J is TRBJ2-1 and V is TRBV10-2; TRBD2 matches 13 bases. This CDR3 comprises 15 residues. With V trimmed by 4 bases and J by 4 bases, 1 base remained unmatched. Germline CDR1 reads WSHSY; CDR2 reads SAAADI. The CDR3 DNA is TGCGCCAGCAGTGGGACTAGCGGGAGATACAATGAGCAGTTCTTC. Amino acid sequence: CASSGTSGRYNEQFF.

J is TRBJ2-1 and V is TRBV9; D possibly corresponds to TRBD2 (5 bases). The CDR3 sequence is 15 residues long. Germline V gene lookup returns CDR1 SGDLS and CDR2 YYNGEE. Trimming removed 4 bases from V and 0 bases from J, with 11 bases in between. CDR3 sequence: CASSTPDSSYNEQFF. The CDR3 DNA follows: TGTGCCAGCAGCACTCCGGACTCCTCCTACAATGAGCAGTTCTTC.

The chain links TRBV14 to TRBJ2-1, with TRBD1 as a possible D gene (6 bases). Deletions cut 3 bases from V and 3 bases from J, with 18 bases between. The CDR3 has 17 residues. Germline V gene lookup returns CDR1 SGHDN and CDR2 FVKESK. The CDR3 DNA follows: TGTGCCAGCAGCCAGGGAACAGGGCCCTTAGACTACAATGAGCAGTTCTTC. It translates to CASSQGTGPLDYNEQFF.

The chain combines TRBV7-9 with TRBJ2-7; 12 nucleotides match TRBD2. J gave up 6 bases and V 5 bases, and 8 bases lay outside the gene matches. The CDR3 covers 15 residues. Germline V lookup: CDR1 SEHNR, CDR2 FQNEAQ (reference sequence). CDR3 sequence reads: CASSPRTSGISEQYF. CDR3 DNA sequence: TGTGCCAGCAGCCCCCGGACTAGCGGGATATCCGAGCAGTACTTC.

This CDR3 reads CASSTGSYEQYF. The CDR3 region has the DNA TGTGCCAGCAGTACAGGGTCCTACGAGCAGTACTTC. The chain employs TRBV28 and TRBJ2-7; a possible D gene is TRBD1 (6 bases). CDR1 and CDR2 from the germline V gene are MDHEN and SYDVKM. With 5 bases removed from V and 1 base from J, the gap between germline ends came to 6 bases. This CDR3 is 12 amino acids long. Supplemented by reference TRBV28 and TRBJ2-7, the full variable domain reads DVKVTQSSRYLVKRTGEKVFLECVQDMDHENMFWYRQDPGLGLRLIYFSYDVKMKEKGDIPEGYSVSREKKERFSLILESASTNQTSMYLCASSTGSYEQYFGPGTRLTVT.

A note on this clone: Other DNA sequences in the same sample also yield this CDR3. The chain has TRBV20-1 and TRBJ2-1, with unresolved D. The CDR3 covers 11 residues. V lost 3 bases and J lost 6, with 6 bases in between. Germline V lookup: CDR1 DFQATT, CDR2 SNEGSKA (reference sequence). CDR3 nucleotide sequence: TGCAGTGCTAGGTGGCCCAATGAGCAGTTCTTC. This translates into CSARWPNEQFF.

The gene calls are TRBV5-4 and TRBJ1-2; 9 bases match TRBD1. The junction had 11 bases not matched to a gene; V was cut back by 6 bases and J by 8 bases. The germline CDR1 and CDR2 sequences are SGHNT and YYREEE (reference sequence). The CDR3 is 14 amino acids. The CDR3 region is CASNDRDRERGYTF. The CDR3 DNA reads TGTGCCAGCAACGACCGGGACAGGGAGAGAGGCTACACCTTC.